This entry concerns a single T cell receptor (beta chain). The antigen remains undetermined. Clones were sequenced by immunoSEQ multiplex PCR, and TCRdb holds only the in-frame ones, with some missing. The sample consists of about 140,000 clones, about 90% of them appearing once. This specimen belongs to a study of T cell responses to AZD1222 COVID-19 vaccine. Study-wide points: Epitopes outside B.1.351 and B.1.1.7 mutated regions reportedly drew nearly half of spike TCRs. Every sample of the repertoires postdated the peak T cell response.

Germline V gene lookup returns CDR1 SGDLS and CDR2 YYNGEE. With V trimmed by 0 bases and J by 2 bases, 2 bases remained unmatched. The CDR3 is made up of 15 amino acids. The material was peripheral blood, obtained on day 0 of AZD1222 vaccination. The chain uses TRBV9 and TRBJ2-7; 10 bases fit TRBD2. This sequence originates from an adult in good health. The CDR3 DNA sequence: TGTGCCAGCAGCGTAGGTAGCGGGAGGACCTACGAGCAGTACTTC. It encodes CASSVGSGRTYEQYF. Using reference TRBV9 and TRBJ2-7 for the parts outside the CDR3, the full variable domain is DSGVTQTPKHLITATGQRVTLRCSPRSGDLSVYWYQQSLDQGLQFLIQYYNGEERAKGNILERFSAQQFPDLHSELNLSSLELGDSALYFCASSVGSGRTYEQYFGPGTRLTVT.